This T cell receptor beta chain derives from a study of blood T cell repertoires in COVID-19. About the study: The United States, Italy and Spain were the sources of the acute and convalescent COVID-19 samples. The cDNA or gDNA used as material had been derived from T cells, B-cell-depleted T cells, or PBMCs.

The CDR3 contains 20 residues. CDR1 SGHRS and CDR2 YFSETQ come from the germline V gene. Trimming took off 6 bases at V and 0 bases at J, with 27 bases between the two ends. Original processing notes: Quantification of nucleated cells was approximated via reference gene primer amplification. Some clones are missing from TCRdb's copy, which holds only in-frame ones; the method was immunoSEQ multiplex PCR. Clonal size and the V and J genes are those of that table, whereas D and trimming came from the DNA. The table records 40,000 to 50,000 clones, 80% to 90% of them present only once. The specimen was peripheral blood. This TCR was sampled from a man younger than 40 with active or convalescent COVID-19. The chain combines TRBV5-1 with TRBJ2-2; weak D call: TRBD1 (6 bases). CDR3 protein: CASTLGRAGAPSTNTGELFF. CDR3 sequence (DNA): TGCGCCAGCACCCTGGGTCGGGCAGGGGCCCCATCGACGAACACCGGGGAGCTGTTTTTT.